Here is one T cell receptor beta chain with its context. This specimen comes from a study of blood T cell repertoires in COVID-19. Study overall: COVID-19 samples from acute and convalescent phases originated in the United States, Italy and Spain. From T cells, B-cell-depleted T cells, or PBMCs came the material, which was cDNA or gDNA.

The CDR3 extends over 15 amino acids. CDR1 and CDR2 from the germline V gene are SGHRS and YFSETQ. The V segment lost 0 bases and the J segment 6 bases; nucleotides outside the gene matches: 5. Original processing methods: Estimation of nucleated cell counts relied on the amplification of reference gene primers. Clones were sequenced by immunoSEQ multiplex PCR, and TCRdb holds only the in-frame ones, with some missing. That table furnishes V, J and clone size, whereas the DNA furnished D and trimming. The sample contains some 250,000 clones, about 80% of which appear only once. The TCR comes from a woman older than 75 with acute or convalescent COVID-19. Sequences were obtained from peripheral blood. This rearrangement joins TRBV5-1 to TRBJ2-5; TRBD2 matches at 10 bases. The CDR3 spells CASSLGLAGEQTQYF. CDR3 sequence (DNA): TGCGCCAGCAGCTTGGGGCTAGCGGGAGAACAGACCCAGTACTTC.